The 5 T cell receptor beta chains in this list originate from one sample, sequenced in a study of blood T cell repertoires in COVID-19. Some clones are missing from TCRdb's copy, which holds only in-frame ones; the method was immunoSEQ multiplex PCR. The sample has about 200,000 clones, 70% to 85% seen once. Sequencing used peripheral blood. All receptors derive from a human donor with acute or convalescent COVID-19. The donor label of this sample is uncertain.

The chain recombines TRBV7-3 with TRBJ1-6, with D tentatively TRBD1 (5 bases). Germline-derived CDR1 and CDR2 are SGHTA and FQGTGA. CDR3 length: 13 residues. Trimming left V 2 bases short and J 6 bases short, with 5 bases between. The DNA of the CDR3 is TGTGCCAGCAGCTTAGGGGCTAATTCACCCCTCCACTTT. Its protein product is CASSLGANSPLHF.

The table lists this clone with a count of one. An end of the junction does not agree with germline; a read error may underlie this. The chain couples TRBV28 to TRBJ1-2; D is unresolved. Looked up from germline, CDR1 is MDHEN and CDR2 is SYDVKM. The length of the CDR3 is 13 residues. The CDR3 DNA sequence: TGTGCCAGCAGGTTATTTGAGGCGCATGGCTACACCTTC. It specifies CASRLFEAHGYTF.

This chain joins TRBV5-4 and TRBJ1-5; possible D gene TRBD1, 6 bases. The CDR3 has 13 residues. In germline, CDR1 is SGHNT, CDR2 YYREEE (reference sequence). V lost 4 bases and J lost 4, with 9 bases in between. CDR3 residues: CASSRDTNQPQHF. CDR3 nucleotides: TGTGCCAGCAGCCGGGACACAAATCAGCCCCAGCATTTT.

DNA of the CDR3: TGTGCCAGCAGTTTAGGAGGCCCCTTTCCGTTTTTT. Its protein product is CASSLGGPFPFF. This sequence joins TRBV12-3 or TRBV12-4 and TRBJ1-4; D remains ambiguous. This CDR3 is 12 amino acids long. Trimming pared 1 base from V and 16 bases from J, leaving 13 bases between.

The chain joins TRBV19 to TRBJ2-3; perhaps TRBD1 as D (6 bases). Germline V gives CDR1 LNHDA, CDR2 SQIVND (reference sequence). V was cut by 6 bases and J by 0 bases, with 16 bases left in between. The CDR3 is 16 amino acids. The CDR3 protein is CASRDQGHTSTDTQYF. CDR3 in DNA: TGTGCCAGTAGAGACCAGGGACACACTAGCACAGATACGCAGTATTTT.